These 17 T cell receptor beta chains were sequenced from one sample in a study of blood T cell repertoires in COVID-19 (dated by TCRdb to about 2020). Receptor libraries were prepared by the immunoSEQ multiplex PCR assay. What TCRdb holds here is the immuneACCESS table cut down to in-frame rearrangements. Part of the clones is not present; checked against another copy, under half of the missing clones reflect an unresolved V gene, and the others are unexplained. The sample data list 260,000 or so clones, and 86% of these were observed just once. Of the sample, roughly 15% falls within the top ten clones. Sample: PBMCs or T cells enriched from blood (not recorded which). The receptor set was obtained from a man aged 18 to 29 who had recovered from COVID-19.

V is TRBV6-1 and J is TRBJ2-2; 7 bases map to TRBD1. CDR1 is MNHNS and CDR2 is SASEGT in the germline V gene. CDR3 length: 17 residues. Unmatched junction bases numbered 10, after V lost 0 bases and J lost 6 bases. The CDR3 nucleotides read TGTGCCAGCAGTGAAGCAGGGCAGGGGGTGCACTCCGGGGAGCTGTTTTTT. Protein: CASSEAGQGVHSGELFF.

This sequence joins TRBV6-5 and TRBJ2-1; TRBD1 matches at 7 bases. Per germline, CDR1 MNHEY and CDR2 SVGAGI. This CDR3 is built from 16 residues. V was pared by 3 bases and J by 2 bases, with 7 bases of the junction left unmatched. For the CDR3, the DNA is TGTGCCAGCAGTTATACAGGGGAACCCCCCTACAATGAGCAGTTCTTC. Protein sequence: CASSYTGEPPYNEQFF.

CDR3 in DNA: TGTGCCACCAGTGAGCCGCCGTTAGAAGTCGGCACAGATACGCAGTATTTT. This gives the protein CATSEPPLEVGTDTQYF. The chain employs TRBV24-1 and TRBJ2-3, with D uncertain. Trimming pared 4 bases from V and 1 base from J, leaving 17 bases between. The CDR3 extends over 17 amino acids. Germline-derived CDR1 and CDR2 are KGHDR and SFDVKD.

The V gene is TRBV7-2, the J gene TRBJ1-5; possible D gene TRBD1, 5 bases. Germline V gene data show CDR1 as SGHTA and CDR2 as FQGNSA. The CDR3 has 16 residues. The V end was cut by 5 bases, the J end by 1 base, with 15 bases between. CDR3 nucleotides: TGTGCCAGCAGCGGGGGAGGTCACTCAAGCAATCAGCCCCAGCATTTT. Translating it yields CASSGGGHSSNQPQHF.

Written as DNA, the CDR3 is TGCGCCAGCAGTGAGACAGGTTACGAGCAGTACTTC. Amino acid sequence: CASSETGYEQYF. V and J are TRBV10-1 and TRBJ2-7, with a tentative D call TRBD1 (5 bases). CDR3 length equals 12 residues. V dropped 2 bases and J dropped 4 bases, with 6 bases sitting between them. The germline V gene has CDR1 WNHNN and CDR2 SYGVQD (reference sequence).

This chain connects TRBV2 to TRBJ1-3, with D possibly being TRBD1 (5 bases). This CDR3 region has 14 residues. Trimming stripped 7 bases from V and 2 bases from J, with 12 bases between. The V gene's germline CDR1 is SNHLY and CDR2 FYNNEI. Here the CDR3 reads CASTAGPPGNTIYF. The CDR3, as DNA: TGTGCCAGCACCGCGGGACCTCCTGGAAACACCATATATTTT.

The chain carries TRBV7-6 and TRBJ2-2; TRBD2 might be the D (6 bases). The V gene's germline CDR1 is SGHVS and CDR2 FNYEAQ. The germline V and J ends were trimmed by 2 bases and 2 bases, with 15 bases remaining between them. This CDR3 is built from 17 residues. The CDR3 DNA reads TGTGCCAGCAGCTTATTGGGGCTAGCGTTTAACACCGGGGAGCTGTTTTTT. Residues: CASSLLGLAFNTGELFF.

This sequence joins TRBV5-1 and TRBJ2-3; 8 bases are shared with TRBD1. The CDR3 runs to 15 residues. The germline CDR1 and CDR2 sequences are SGHRS and YFSETQ. V gave up 3 bases and J gave up 6 bases; unmatched junction bases: 9. Here the CDR3 DNA reads TGCGCCAGCAGCTGGTCGACAGGGGTCGGTGATACGCAGTATTTT. Its protein is CASSWSTGVGDTQYF.

V usage is TRBV7-3 and J usage is TRBJ2-5, with D uncertain. The CDR3 contains 13 residues. Trimming removed 2 bases from V and 2 bases from J, with 6 bases in between. The germline gives CDR1 SGHTA, CDR2 FQGTGA. The CDR3 DNA reads as TGTGCCAGCAGCTTATCCCCACAAGAGACCCAGTACTTC. It encodes CASSLSPQETQYF.

The chain uses TRBV14 and TRBJ2-4, with 11 positions matching TRBD2. V trimming: 1 base; J trimming: 2 bases; junction bases outside the gene matches: 7. Germline V gene data show CDR1 as SGHDN and CDR2 as FVKESK. The CDR3 has 18 residues. In nucleotides, the CDR3 is TGTGCCAGCAGCCAAGGGGTAGGACTAGCGGGTACCAAAAACATTCAGTACTTC. Protein: CASSQGVGLAGTKNIQYF.

This rearrangement joins TRBV2 to TRBJ2-1; no reliable D call. Trimming took 3 bases from V and 2 from J, leaving 5 bases between them. Germline CDR1 reads SNHLY; CDR2 reads FYNNEI. The CDR3 length is 13 residues. The CDR3 reads CASSDRAYNEQFF. The CDR3 DNA sequence: TGTGCCAGCAGTGATCGGGCCTACAATGAGCAGTTCTTC.

This chain joins TRBV7-9 and TRBJ2-1; 7 nucleotides match TRBD1. Unmatched junction bases numbered 10, after V lost 1 base and J lost 4 bases. The CDR3 runs 17 residues. CDR1 and CDR2 from the germline V gene are SEHNR and FQNEAQ (reference sequence). CDR3 sequence: CASSLVQTGTEYNEQFF. In DNA form, the CDR3 reads TGTGCCAGCAGCTTAGTACAGACCGGGACAGAGTACAATGAGCAGTTCTTC. Supplemented by reference TRBV7-9 and TRBJ2-1, the full variable domain reads DTGVSQNPRHKITKRGQNVTFRCDPISEHNRLYWYRQTLGQGPEFLTYFQNEAQLEKSRLLSDRFSAERPKGSFSTLEIQRTEQGDSAMYLCASSLVQTGTEYNEQFFGPGTRLTVL.

The chain recombines TRBV27 with TRBJ1-1; 10 nucleotides match TRBD1. CDR3 size: 13 residues. V gave up 6 bases and J gave up 6 bases; unmatched junction bases: 4. CDR1 and CDR2 (germline): MNHEY, SMNVEV (reference sequence). CDR3: CASRTGGSAEAFF. CDR3 DNA: TGTGCCAGCAGGACAGGGGGCAGCGCTGAAGCTTTCTTT.

The chain links TRBV3-1 (or the pseudogene TRBV3-2) to TRBJ2-3, with no clear D. V lost 0 bases to trimming and J lost 1 base, with 5 bases between them. The germline V gene has CDR1 LGHDT and CDR2 YNNKEL (reference sequence). This CDR3 spans 14 amino acids. This CDR3 is CASSQEVGTDTQYF. In nucleotides, the CDR3 is TGTGCCAGCAGCCAAGAGGTAGGCACAGATACGCAGTATTTT.

The chain is built from TRBV19 and TRBJ2-7; 7 bases map to TRBD1. The CDR3 contains 14 residues. The ends lost 3 bases at V and 3 bases at J; junction bases unmatched: 5. Germline CDR1 is LNHDA and CDR2 is SQIVND (reference sequence). CDR3 nucleotide sequence: TGTGCCAGTAGTATGGTACAGGGGAACTACGAGCAGTACTTC. Protein sequence: CASSMVQGNYEQYF.

The gene calls are TRBV12-1 and TRBJ1-1; the table gives TRBD1 as D, unverified against the DNA. TRBV12-1 is a known pseudogene. This CDR3 spans 16 amino acids. CDR3 nucleotide sequence: TGTGCCAGCAGCGTAGACAGGGGCCCAACGAACACTGAAGCTTTCTTT. Protein product: CASSVDRGPTNTEAFF.

This chain links TRBV28 with TRBJ2-1, with TRBD2 matching 7 bases. Germline V gene sequence: CDR1 MDHEN, CDR2 SYDVKM. V lost 6 bases to trimming and J lost 0 bases; unmatched junction nucleotides: 5. The CDR3 is made up of 15 amino acids. CDR3 nucleotides: TGTGCCAGCAGGGGAACGGGGGGCTCCTACAATGAGCAGTTCTTC. Translated, it gives CASRGTGGSYNEQFF.